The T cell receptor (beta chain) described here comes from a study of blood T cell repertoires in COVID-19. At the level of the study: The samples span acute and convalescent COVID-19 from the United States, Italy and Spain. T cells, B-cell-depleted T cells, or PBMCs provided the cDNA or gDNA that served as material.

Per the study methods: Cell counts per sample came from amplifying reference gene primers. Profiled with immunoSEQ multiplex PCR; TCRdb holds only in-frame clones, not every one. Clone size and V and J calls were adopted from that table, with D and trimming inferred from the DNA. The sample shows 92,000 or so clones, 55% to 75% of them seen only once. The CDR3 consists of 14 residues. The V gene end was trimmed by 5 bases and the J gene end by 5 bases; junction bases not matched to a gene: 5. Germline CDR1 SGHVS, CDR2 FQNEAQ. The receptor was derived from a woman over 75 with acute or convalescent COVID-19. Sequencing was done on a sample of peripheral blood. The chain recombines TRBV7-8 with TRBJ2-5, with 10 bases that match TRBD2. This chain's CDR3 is CASSPTTSGETQYF. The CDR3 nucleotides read TGTGCCAGCAGCCCAACGACTAGCGGGGAGACCCAGTACTTC.